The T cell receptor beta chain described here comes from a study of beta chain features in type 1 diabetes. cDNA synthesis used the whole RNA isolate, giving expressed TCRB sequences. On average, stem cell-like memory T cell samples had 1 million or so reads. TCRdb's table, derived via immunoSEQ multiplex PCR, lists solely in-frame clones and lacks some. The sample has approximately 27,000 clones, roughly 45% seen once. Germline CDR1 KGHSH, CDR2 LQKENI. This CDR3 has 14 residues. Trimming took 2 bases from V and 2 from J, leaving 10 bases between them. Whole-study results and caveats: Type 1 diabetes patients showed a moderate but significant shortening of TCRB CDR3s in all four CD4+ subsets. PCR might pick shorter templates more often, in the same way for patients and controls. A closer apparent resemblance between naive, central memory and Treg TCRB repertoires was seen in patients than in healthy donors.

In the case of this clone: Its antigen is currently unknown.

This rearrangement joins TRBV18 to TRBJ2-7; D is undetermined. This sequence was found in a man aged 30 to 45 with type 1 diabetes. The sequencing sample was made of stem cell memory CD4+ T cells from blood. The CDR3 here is CASSPLGATYEQYF. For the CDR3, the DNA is TGTGCCAGCTCACCATTAGGAGCCACCTACGAGCAGTACTTC.